The 11 T cell receptor beta chains presented below share a single source sample, sequenced in a study of cytomegalovirus exposure and HLA in healthy donors. TCRdb's table, derived via immunoSEQ multiplex PCR, lists solely in-frame clones and lacks some. This table has around 200,000 clones, around 88% appearing once. The sample consisted of PBMCs. All receptors come from a woman aged 18-29 years in good health and CMV-seronegative.

V usage is TRBV7-9 and J usage is TRBJ2-5; 10 positions match TRBD2. The CDR3 extends over 14 amino acids. The germline CDR1 and CDR2 sequences are SEHNR and FQNEAQ (reference sequence). The junction had 0 bases not matched to a gene; V was cut back by 1 base and J by 4 bases. The CDR3 DNA reads as TGTGCCAGCAGCTTAGTAGCGGGAGGAGAGACCCAGTACTTC. Protein: CASSLVAGGETQYF. Variable domain in full (rest from reference TRBV7-9 and TRBJ2-5): DTGVSQNPRHKITKRGQNVTFRCDPISEHNRLYWYRQTLGQGPEFLTYFQNEAQLEKSRLLSDRFSAERPKGSFSTLEIQRTEQGDSAMYLCASSLVAGGETQYFGPGTRLLVL.

The V gene is TRBV4-1, the J gene TRBJ2-6; 7 nucleotides align to TRBD2. V shed 4 bases and J 2 bases; nucleotides not matched to a gene: 2. Looked up from germline, CDR1 is MGHRA and CDR2 is YSYEKL. The CDR3 consists of 15 residues. CDR3 coding DNA: TGCGCCAGCAGCCTAGGACTAGCTGGGGCCAACGTCCTGACTTTC. Residues: CASSLGLAGANVLTF.

The gene calls are TRBV19 and TRBJ2-5; possibly TRBD2 for D (5 bases). Per the germline V gene, CDR1 is LNHDA and CDR2 is SQIVND (reference sequence). V lost 3 bases, J lost 8 bases, and 7 bases lay in between. The CDR3 extends over 11 amino acids. DNA for the CDR3: TGTGCCAGTAGTATGGGAGCCACCCAGTACTTC. It translates to CASSMGATQYF.

V is TRBV6-6 and J is TRBJ2-7; perhaps TRBD2 as D (6 bases). This CDR3 has 16 residues. Trimming took off 0 bases at V and 6 bases at J, with 18 bases between the two ends. The V gene's germline CDR1 is MNHNY and CDR2 SVGAGI (reference sequence). CDR3 protein: CASSYSWRDYRIEQYF. CDR3 bases: TGTGCCAGCAGTTACTCGTGGCGGGATTACCGGATCGAGCAGTACTTC.

The J gene is TRBJ2-7, the V gene TRBV27, with 8 bases matching TRBD1. In germline, CDR1 is MNHEY, CDR2 SMNVEV (reference sequence). The CDR3 loop spans 16 amino acids. The ends lost 5 bases at V and 2 bases at J; junction bases unmatched: 11. CDR3 amino acids: CASSTRTGPSPYEQYF. CDR3 in DNA: TGTGCCAGCAGTACTCGGACAGGGCCCTCTCCCTACGAGCAGTACTTC.

V and J are TRBV28 and TRBJ2-1; D remains ambiguous. This CDR3 contains 13 residues. V was clipped by 10 bases and J by 7 bases, with 17 bases between them. Germline V CDR1 and CDR2: MDHEN, SYDVKM. This CDR3 reads CATHKFSVNEQFF. The CDR3 region has the DNA TGTGCCACCCATAAATTCTCGGTGAATGAGCAGTTCTTC.

This rearrangement joins TRBV7-3 to TRBJ2-3, with a possible D match to TRBD2 (6 bases). Germline V CDR1 and CDR2: SGHTA, FQGTGA. The CDR3 consists of 17 residues. V was pared by 1 base and J by 3 bases, with 17 bases between. The CDR3 loop reads CASSLRFTGEETDTQYF. CDR3 nucleotides: TGTGCCAGCAGCTTAAGATTTACGGGGGAGGAGACAGATACGCAGTATTTT.

The V call is TRBV28, the J call TRBJ1-2, with a tentative D call TRBD1 (6 bases). This CDR3 is 15 amino acids long. V lost 3 bases to trimming and J lost 4 bases, with 15 bases between them. Germline V gene data show CDR1 as MDHEN and CDR2 as SYDVKM. The CDR3 sequence: CASSFYLTGPYGYTF. CDR3 bases: TGTGCCAGCAGTTTCTACCTGACAGGTCCCTATGGCTACACCTTC.

The chain joins TRBV18 to TRBJ2-7; 8 nucleotides align to TRBD1. The CDR3 runs 16 residues. V was clipped by 0 bases and J by 6 bases; unmatched bases: 10. The germline V gene has CDR1 KGHSH and CDR2 LQKENI. DNA for the CDR3: TGTGCCAGCTCACCACCCGGACAGGGACATTTCGGCGAGCAGTACTTC. This codes for CASSPPGQGHFGEQYF. Based on the CDR3 plus reference TRBV18 and TRBJ2-7, the full variable domain is NAGVMQNPRHLVRRRGQEARLRCSPMKGHSHVYWYRQLPEEGLKFMVYLQKENIIDESGMPKERFSAEFPKEGPSILRIQQVVRGDSAAYFCASSPPGQGHFGEQYFGPGTRLTVT.

The chain recombines TRBV19 with TRBJ1-1; 9 nucleotides match TRBD1. The CDR3 has 16 residues. Germline values: CDR1 LNHDA, CDR2 SQIVND (reference sequence). J lost 0 bases, V lost 3 bases, and 5 bases had no gene match. The CDR3 DNA reads as TGTGCCAGTAGTATCACAGGGGGCTACCTGAACACTGAAGCTTTCTTT. This translates into CASSITGGYLNTEAFF.

CDR3 in amino acids: CASTSSGNTIYF. The CDR3 nucleotides read TGTGCCAGCACCAGCTCTGGAAACACCATATATTTT. V usage is TRBV6-5 and J usage is TRBJ1-3, with D hard to call. The CDR3 totals 12 residues. Germline V CDR1 and CDR2: MNHEY, SVGAGI. Trimming took off 7 bases at V and 0 bases at J, with 4 bases between the two ends.